A single sample gave rise to the 10 T cell receptor beta chains below, sequenced in a study of T cell responses to AZD1222 COVID-19 vaccine. Repertoires were generated with immunoSEQ multiplex PCR, while TCRdb's copy carries only in-frame clones and drops some. The table lists 99,000 or so clones, about 88% of them singletons. The specimen was peripheral blood, collected on day 0 of AZD1222 vaccination. The receptors shown here come from an adult in good health.

This chain joins TRBV28 and TRBJ2-7; D remains ambiguous. Germline assignment: CDR1 MDHEN and CDR2 SYDVKM. The CDR3 has 14 residues. Trimming removed 2 bases from V and 4 bases from J, with 12 bases in between. CDR3 loop: CASSLVGIEYEQYF. The CDR3 DNA reads as TGTGCCAGCAGTTTAGTGGGGATCGAGTACGAGCAGTACTTC.

This sequence joins TRBV28 and TRBJ2-1; 14 positions match TRBD2. Per the germline V gene, CDR1 is MDHEN and CDR2 is SYDVKM. J lost 10 bases, V lost 6 bases, and 11 bases had no gene match. The CDR3 covers 16 residues. CDR3 sequence (DNA): TGTGCCAGCAGCCCCCCGGGACTAGCGGGAGCGGGGGAGCAGTTCTTC. Protein product: CASSPPGLAGAGEQFF.

This sequence joins TRBV28 and TRBJ1-2; TRBD1 might be the D (5 bases). CDR1 and CDR2 from the germline V gene are MDHEN and SYDVKM. The V and J ends lost 2 bases and 5 bases respectively, with 9 bases between them. CDR3 length: 13 residues. The CDR3 loop reads CASSLVGEYGYTF. Here the CDR3 DNA reads TGTGCCAGCAGTTTAGTGGGGGAATATGGCTACACCTTC.

V is TRBV5-1 and J is TRBJ2-3; possibly TRBD1 or TRBD2 for D (5 bases each). Germline CDR1 reads SGHRS; CDR2 reads YFSETQ. The CDR3 runs to 13 residues. Trimming pared 7 bases from V and 8 bases from J, leaving 17 bases between. CDR3 DNA sequence: TGCGCCAGCTCGGGTACAGGACGGGGTACGCAGTATTTT. Protein sequence: CASSGTGRGTQYF.

The genes are TRBV7-8 and TRBJ2-7; D might be TRBD1 (6 bases). CDR1 SGHVS and CDR2 FQNEAQ come from the germline V gene. V was shortened by 0 bases and J by 3 bases, with 18 bases between the two germline ends. The CDR3 sequence is 17 residues long. CDR3 amino acids: CASSLAGTRGSGYEQYF. CDR3 sequence (DNA): TGTGCCAGCAGCTTAGCGGGGACAAGGGGAAGTGGCTACGAGCAGTACTTC.

The chain links TRBV6-1 to TRBJ2-1, with a weak D call TRBD2 (6 bases). This CDR3 comprises 16 residues. Germline assignment: CDR1 MNHNS and CDR2 SASEGT. Trimming cost V 2 bases and J 3 bases, with 14 bases left between them. The CDR3 DNA follows: TGTGCCAGCAGTGAACTCCTAGCGACCAACTACAATGAGCAGTTCTTC. Translation gives CASSELLATNYNEQFF.

This clone has a single count. This chain links TRBV28 with TRBJ2-1; the match to TRBD1 covers 12 bases. J was trimmed by 0 bases and V by 8 bases; bases with no gene match: 11. The germline V gene has CDR1 MDHEN and CDR2 SYDVKM. The CDR3 has 18 amino acids. The CDR3 DNA is TGTGCCAGCCAAGCGGGACAGGGGGCTTCGAGCTCCTACAATGAGCAGTTCTTC. This sequence encodes CASQAGQGASSSYNEQFF.

This clone was counted once. The CDR3 sequence is CASSQSTGAGNTIYF. The CDR3, as DNA: TGTGCCAGCAGCCAGTCGACAGGGGCAGGAAACACCATATATTTT. This chain uses TRBV4-2 with TRBJ1-3; 8 nucleotides align to TRBD1. V trimming: 3 bases; J trimming: 4 bases; junction bases outside the gene matches: 5. Looked up from germline, CDR1 is LGHNA and CDR2 is YNFKEQ. The CDR3 has 15 amino acids.

This rearrangement joins TRBV19 to TRBJ1-5, with a weak D call TRBD1 (6 bases). The length of the CDR3 is 16 residues. Trimming stripped 4 bases from V and 0 bases from J, with 13 bases between. Germline V gives CDR1 LNHDA, CDR2 SQIVND (reference sequence). Written as DNA, the CDR3 is TGTGCCAGTAGTACCCAGACAGGTCATAGCAATCAGCCCCAGCATTTT. Amino acid sequence: CASSTQTGHSNQPQHF.

This clone occurred once. The J gene is TRBJ2-7, the V gene TRBV28; 10 bases are a match to TRBD1. Looked up from germline, CDR1 is MDHEN and CDR2 is SYDVKM. This CDR3 has 16 amino acids. The junction had 7 bases not matched to a gene; V was cut back by 2 bases and J by 3 bases. This CDR3 reads CASSLVGTGALYEQYF. CDR3 sequence (DNA): TGTGCCAGCAGTTTAGTTGGGACAGGGGCCCTCTACGAGCAGTACTTC.